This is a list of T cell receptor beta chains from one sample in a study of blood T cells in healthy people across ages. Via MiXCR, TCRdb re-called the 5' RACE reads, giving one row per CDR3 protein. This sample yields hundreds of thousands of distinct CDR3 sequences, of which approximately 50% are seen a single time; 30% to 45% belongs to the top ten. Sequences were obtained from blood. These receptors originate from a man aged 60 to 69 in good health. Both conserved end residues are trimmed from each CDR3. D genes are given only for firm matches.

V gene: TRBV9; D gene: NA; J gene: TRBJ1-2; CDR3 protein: ASSVADSPVAPNYGYT
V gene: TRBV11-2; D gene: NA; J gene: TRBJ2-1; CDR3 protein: ASSTLEQGTIYNEQF
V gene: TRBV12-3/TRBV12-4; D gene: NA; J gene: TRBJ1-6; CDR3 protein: ASSSSGVSPLH
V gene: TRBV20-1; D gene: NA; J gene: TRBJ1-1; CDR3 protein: SPGGGGTQNTEAF
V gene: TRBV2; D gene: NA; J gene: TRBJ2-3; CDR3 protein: ASSERGATDTQY
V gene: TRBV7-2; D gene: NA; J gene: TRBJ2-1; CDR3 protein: ASSPSLANYNEQF
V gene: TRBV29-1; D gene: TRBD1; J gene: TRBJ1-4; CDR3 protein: SARQGPNEKLF
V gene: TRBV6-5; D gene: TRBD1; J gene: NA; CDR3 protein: ASSYSKGADEQY
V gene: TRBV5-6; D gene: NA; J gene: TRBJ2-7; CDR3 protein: ASSQKTGFSYEQY
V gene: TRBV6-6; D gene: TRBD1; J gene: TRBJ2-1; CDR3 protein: ASSWGQTNEQF
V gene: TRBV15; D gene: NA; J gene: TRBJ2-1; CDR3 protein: ATSRVQRGTDNEQF
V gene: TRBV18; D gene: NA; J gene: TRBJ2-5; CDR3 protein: ASSPRREQETQY
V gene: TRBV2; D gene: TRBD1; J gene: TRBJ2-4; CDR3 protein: ASSQTGAARDIQY
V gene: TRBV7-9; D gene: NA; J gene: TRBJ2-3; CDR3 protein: ASSRQDGNTDTQY
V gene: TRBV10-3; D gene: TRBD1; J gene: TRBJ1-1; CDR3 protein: AIRSPTGAQSEAF
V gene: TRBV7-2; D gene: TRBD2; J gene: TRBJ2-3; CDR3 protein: ASRPGLALGYTQY
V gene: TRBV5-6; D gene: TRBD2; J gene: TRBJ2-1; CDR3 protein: ASSSTSGGDEQF
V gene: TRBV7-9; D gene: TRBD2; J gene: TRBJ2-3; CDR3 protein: ASSLNPAGALTDTQY
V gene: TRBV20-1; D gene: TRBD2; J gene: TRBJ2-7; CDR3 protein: NATYGGTTYEQY
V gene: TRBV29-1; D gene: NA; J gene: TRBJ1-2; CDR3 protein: SVGVDSSGYT
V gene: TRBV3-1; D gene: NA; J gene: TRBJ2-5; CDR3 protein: ASSLPDSEQY
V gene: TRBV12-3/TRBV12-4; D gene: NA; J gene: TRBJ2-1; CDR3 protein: ASRERVNEQF
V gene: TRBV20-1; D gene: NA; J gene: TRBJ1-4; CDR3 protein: SASKAQGDEKLF
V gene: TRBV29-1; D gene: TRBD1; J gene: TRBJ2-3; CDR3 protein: SVNEGTESTDTQY
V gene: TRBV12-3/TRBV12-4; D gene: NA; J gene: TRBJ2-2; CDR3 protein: ATQFRGGGTGELF
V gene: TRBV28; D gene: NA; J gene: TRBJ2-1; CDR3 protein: ASSLMATEQF
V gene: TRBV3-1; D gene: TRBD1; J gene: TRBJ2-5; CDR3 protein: ASRDRGSQETQY
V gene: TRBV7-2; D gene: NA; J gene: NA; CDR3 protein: ASSNNGFSGDEQY
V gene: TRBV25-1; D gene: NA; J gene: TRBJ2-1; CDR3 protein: ASSEVGTNEQF
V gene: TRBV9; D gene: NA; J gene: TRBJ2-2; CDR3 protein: ASSVEDHLAGELF
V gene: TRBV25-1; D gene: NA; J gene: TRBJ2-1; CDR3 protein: ASGKDTSGNEQF
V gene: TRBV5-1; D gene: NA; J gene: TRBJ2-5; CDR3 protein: ASSFGSGPQGMTETQY
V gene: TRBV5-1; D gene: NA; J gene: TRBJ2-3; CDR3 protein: ASSLDYAGAQAPDTQY